These T cell receptor beta chains were read from a single sample in a study of post-analysis software for immune sequencing data. Using its own MiXCR run on the PCR reads, TCRdb lists one record per CDR3 protein. The table records a few hundred thousand distinct CDR3 sequences, approximately 46% of them present only once. The sequencing sample was made of blood. These receptors all come from a girl aged 10 to 17 with multiple sclerosis. Both conserved end residues are trimmed from each CDR3. The order of the fields is V gene, CDR3 protein.

v_call: TRBV6-5; cdr3_aa: ASSYFRGGETQF
v_call: TRBV6-2/TRBV6-3; cdr3_aa: ASRSRTGSLTGANVLT
v_call: TRBV4-1; cdr3_aa: ASSQAEQGWGETQY
v_call: TRBV18; cdr3_aa: ASSPGKEETQY
v_call: TRBV7-2; cdr3_aa: ASSPGGGGVADTQY
v_call: TRBV12-3/TRBV12-4; cdr3_aa: ASSYGQWLLDQPQH
v_call: TRBV20-1; cdr3_aa: SARLGGSNQPQH
v_call: TRBV19; cdr3_aa: ASSIVGGRGLAKNIQY
v_call: TRBV29-1; cdr3_aa: SVEVSGYPTEQY
v_call: TRBV5-1; cdr3_aa: ASSALTDTDTQY
v_call: TRBV4-3; cdr3_aa: ASSQDVLRGLEKLF
v_call: TRBV5-5; cdr3_aa: SSGGIETYEQY
v_call: TRBV5-1; cdr3_aa: ASSSPGTGWNEQF
v_call: TRBV7-9; cdr3_aa: ASSSGGADTEAF
v_call: TRBV11-2; cdr3_aa: ASSWDGSSGSSYEQY
v_call: TRBV20-1; cdr3_aa: SARESPREDYEQY
v_call: TRBV15; cdr3_aa: ATRGSGADVLT
v_call: TRBV24-1; cdr3_aa: ATSDRGLAGDEQF
v_call: TRBV25-1; cdr3_aa: ASSGLLRDNYGYT
v_call: TRBV25-1; cdr3_aa: ASSGSGDSYYEQY
v_call: TRBV7-3; cdr3_aa: ASSLTPGQGAVIEQF
v_call: TRBV27; cdr3_aa: ASSQGLAGALSYNEQF
v_call: TRBV6-4; cdr3_aa: ASSGTVSTDTQY
v_call: TRBV12-3/TRBV12-4; cdr3_aa: TSSYVGGLGEKLF
v_call: TRBV4-1; cdr3_aa: ASSQVSQGVEKLF
v_call: TRBV7-3; cdr3_aa: ASSPEAAGTGELF
v_call: TRBV5-1; cdr3_aa: ASIDWGNEQF
v_call: TRBV28; cdr3_aa: ASSSSGSGTYEQY
v_call: TRBV27; cdr3_aa: ASSKPPPPYEQY
v_call: TRBV11-2; cdr3_aa: ASSLVTGPGNIQY
v_call: TRBV6-1; cdr3_aa: AINDRDFYYEQY
v_call: TRBV25-1; cdr3_aa: ASSGDPGYGNQPQH
v_call: TRBV6-4; cdr3_aa: ASSVDRGHEQF
v_call: TRBV6-1; cdr3_aa: ASSDSLKTGANVLT
v_call: TRBV7-8; cdr3_aa: ASSPGEGREQY
v_call: TRBV19; cdr3_aa: ASSIYDGASGETQY
v_call: TRBV7-2; cdr3_aa: ASSPQGFQPQH
v_call: TRBV28; cdr3_aa: ASSSIWGVRNTEAF
v_call: TRBV14; cdr3_aa: ASSQSGYEQY
v_call: TRBV7-2; cdr3_aa: ASSLQGAADTQY
v_call: TRBV7-2; cdr3_aa: ASRPVSASYEQY
v_call: TRBV29-1; cdr3_aa: SVEVGGTVNEKLF